These 31 T cell receptor beta chains were sequenced from one sample in a study of blood T cells in healthy people across ages. For the second PCR, which ran for roughly 6 to 11 cycles, a sample-barcoded 5' primer and a J-beta primer mix were used. TCRdb analysed the 5' RACE reads with MiXCR anew, one entry per CDR3 protein. The sample comprises about 1.8 million distinct CDR3 sequences, around 48% of which are singletons, and approximately 2% rests with the top ten. Material for sequencing was blood. The receptors derive from a woman aged 40 to 55 in good health.

The V gene is TRBV10-3, the J gene TRBJ2-7; no definite D call. Trimming cost V 0 bases and J 6 bases, with 18 bases left between them. CDR1 is ENHRY, CDR2 SYGVKD, per germline. This CDR3 spans 16 amino acids. The chain's CDR3 is CAISESMDGRSLEQYF. CDR3 nucleotide sequence: TGTGCCATCAGTGAGTCGATGGACGGGCGGTCTCTCGAGCAGTACTTC.

This clonotype was picked up many times. This chain uses TRBV9 with TRBJ2-3, with a tentative D call TRBD2 (5 bases). This CDR3 spans 17 amino acids. Trimming took off 3 bases at V and 4 bases at J, with 21 bases between the two ends. Germline V lookup: CDR1 SGDLS, CDR2 YYNGEE. The CDR3 here is CASSARSRSGIADTQYF. In nucleotides, the CDR3 is TGTGCCAGCAGCGCCCGTAGTAGGTCCGGGATAGCAGATACGCAGTATTTT.

This chain uses TRBV15 with TRBJ2-1; D unresolved. Trimming removed 5 bases at V and 10 bases at J, with 15 bases between. Germline assignment: CDR1 LNHNV and CDR2 YYDKDF (reference sequence). The CDR3 sequence is 13 residues long. CDR3 DNA sequence: TGTGCCACCAGCTTGATTGGAATACTCGAGCAGTTCTTC. This codes for CATSLIGILEQFF.

This clonotype was detected a few times. This chain connects TRBV20-1 to TRBJ2-5, with 8 bases lining up with TRBD1. Trimming cost V 6 bases and J 1 base; bases outside gene matches: 7. Germline CDR1 DFQATT, CDR2 SNEGSKA (reference sequence). CDR3 length: 14 residues. CDR3 residues: CSAPRGQGQETQYF. DNA of the CDR3: TGCAGTGCACCACGCGGACAGGGCCAAGAGACCCAGTACTTC.

This clonotype has just a few counts. This chain connects TRBV5-1 to TRBJ2-4; 7 bases line up with TRBD2. V lost 0 bases, J lost 0 bases, and 3 bases stayed unmatched. The CDR3 extends over 16 amino acids. From germline, CDR1 is SGHRS and CDR2 YFSETQ. Here the CDR3 DNA reads TGCGCCAGCAGCTTGGAGGGCGGGAGAGCCAAAAACATTCAGTACTTC. It yields the protein CASSLEGGRAKNIQYF. Together with reference TRBV5-1 and TRBJ2-4, the CDR3 gives the full variable domain: KAGVTQTPRYLIKTRGQQVTLSCSPISGHRSVSWYQQTPGQGLQFLFEYFSETQRNKGNFPGRFSGRQFSNSRSEMNVSTLELGDSALYLCASSLEGGRAKNIQYFGAGTRLSVL.

The CDR3 nucleotides read TGCAGTGCTAGAGATCAAGATAGGGTTTACAATGAGCAGTTCTTC. Amino acids: CSARDQDRVYNEQFF. J is TRBJ2-1 and V is TRBV20-1; D unclear. Between the trimmed V and J ends, which lost 0 bases and 4 bases, there was a span of 13 bases. The CDR3 covers 15 residues. The germline gives CDR1 DFQATT, CDR2 SNEGSKA (reference sequence).

CDR3 coding DNA: TGCAGCGTTGACCGCCCCCCGGGACAGGAGACCTATGGCTACACCTTC. Its translation: CSVDRPPGQETYGYTF. The chain carries TRBV29-1 and TRBJ1-2, with 8 bases lining up with TRBD1. V lost 3 bases and J lost 4; bases outside the gene matches: 13. CDR1 and CDR2 (germline): SQVTM, ANQGSEA. The CDR3 covers 16 residues.

The chain carries TRBV20-1 and TRBJ2-5; tentatively, D is TRBD2 (6 bases). This CDR3 comprises 16 residues. V lost 5 bases, J lost 11 bases, and 30 bases lay in between. Germline lookup yields CDR1 DFQATT and CDR2 SNEGSKA (reference sequence). The CDR3 protein is CSASPLRGNGGDEQYF. CDR3 nucleotides: TGCAGTGCTTCCCCTCTGAGGGGCAACGGGGGTGATGAGCAGTACTTC.

This chain connects TRBV5-1 to TRBJ2-1, with 9 positions matching TRBD1. The CDR3 has 15 residues. In germline, CDR1 is SGHRS, CDR2 YFSETQ. The V gene end was trimmed by 4 bases and the J gene end by 6 bases; junction bases not matched to a gene: 8. CDR3 in DNA: TGCGCCAGCAGCAGCGGGACAGGGTCTATCAATGAGCAGTTCTTC. Amino acid sequence: CASSSGTGSINEQFF.

The J gene is TRBJ2-4, the V gene TRBV7-3; D gene ambiguous. The CDR3 has 15 amino acids. Deletions cut 5 bases from V and 5 bases from J, with 16 bases between. Germline CDR1 is SGHTA and CDR2 is FQGTGA. CDR3 DNA sequence: TGTGCCAGCAGCCCCAATGGGGTTGGGGAAAACATTCAGTACTTC. Residues: CASSPNGVGENIQYF.

The chain is built from TRBV20-1 and TRBJ2-7; TRBD1 matches 7 bases. J was trimmed by 7 bases and V by 0 bases; bases with no gene match: 12. CDR1 and CDR2 from the germline V gene are DFQATT and SNEGSKA (reference sequence). This CDR3 comprises 15 residues. As DNA, the CDR3 is TGCAGTGCTAGAGAAGGGATAGGGGGCGGTTATGAGCAGTACTTC. It encodes CSAREGIGGGYEQYF.

This clonotype was found a few times. The chain joins TRBV20-1 to TRBJ2-5, with 7 bases lining up with TRBD2. Trimming took 0 bases from V and 5 from J; bases not matched to a gene: 9. CDR3 length equals 15 residues. Germline CDR1 DFQATT, CDR2 SNEGSKA (reference sequence). The DNA of the CDR3 is TGCAGTGCTAGAGATGGTTCGGGGGGTGGTGAGACCCAGTACTTC. Protein: CSARDGSGGGETQYF.

This rearrangement joins TRBV10-3 to TRBJ1-5; no firm D call. Trimming took off 0 bases at V and 7 bases at J, with 7 bases between the two ends. Per the germline V gene, CDR1 is ENHRY and CDR2 is SYGVKD. This CDR3 spans 13 amino acids. CDR3: CAISESPLQPQHF. CDR3 nucleotides: TGTGCCATCAGTGAGTCACCTCTCCAGCCCCAGCATTTT.

The chain combines TRBV20-1 with TRBJ2-1, with TRBD1 matching 9 bases. Per germline, CDR1 DFQATT and CDR2 SNEGSKA (reference sequence). The ends lost 3 bases at V and 6 bases at J; junction bases unmatched: 3. The CDR3 has 13 residues. The CDR3 sequence: CSASRDRVNEQFF. The CDR3 DNA reads as TGCAGTGCTAGCCGGGACAGGGTCAATGAGCAGTTCTTC.

V is TRBV29-1 and J is TRBJ1-2; no clear D gene. The CDR3 is 10 amino acids. Germline loops: CDR1 SQVTM, CDR2 ANQGSEA. V shed 6 bases and J shed 7 bases, with 9 bases lying between them. The DNA of the CDR3 is TGCAGCGTCCGAACCCCTGGCTACACCTTC. Protein: CSVRTPGYTF. Supplemented by reference TRBV29-1 and TRBJ1-2, the full variable domain reads SAVISQKPSRDICQRGTSLTIQCQVDSQVTMMFWYRQQPGQSLTLIATANQGSEATYESGFVIDKFPISRPNLTFSTLTVSNMSPEDSSIYLCSVRTPGYTFGSGTRLTVV.

The V and J genes are TRBV27 and TRBJ2-5; D may be TRBD1 (5 bases). V was clipped by 8 bases and J by 5 bases, with 21 bases between them. CDR3 size: 15 residues. The germline gives CDR1 MNHEY, CDR2 SMNVEV (reference sequence). The chain's CDR3 is CASPPGHPPRETQYF. The CDR3 DNA is TGTGCCAGCCCACCTGGACACCCTCCGCGGGAGACCCAGTACTTC.

This clonotype has at least ten counts. The gene calls are TRBV20-1 and TRBJ2-5; D tentatively reads TRBD1 or TRBD2 (6 bases each). The ends were cut back, 1 base at V and 5 bases at J, with 11 bases in the middle. The CDR3 length is 13 residues. Looked up from germline, CDR1 is DFQATT and CDR2 is SNEGSKA (reference sequence). The CDR3 region is CSARGGARETQYF. In nucleotides, the CDR3 is TGCAGTGCTAGAGGGGGGGCGAGGGAGACCCAGTACTTC.

The J gene is TRBJ2-5, the V gene TRBV3-1, with 11 bases lining up with TRBD2. The J call may be wrong; the DNA end is better matched by TRBJ2-1. The CDR3 spans 15 residues. Germline CDR1 reads LGHDT; CDR2 reads YNNKEL (reference sequence). In DNA form, the CDR3 reads TGTGCCAGCAGCCAAGATCAACTAGCGGGAGAGACCCAGTTCTTC. This gives the protein CASSQDQLAGETQFF.

V usage is TRBV7-9 and J usage is TRBJ1-2; D is uncertain. V was cut by 1 base and J by 5 bases, with 20 bases left in between. The CDR3 has 17 residues. From germline, CDR1 is SEHNR and CDR2 FQNEAQ (reference sequence). The CDR3 region is CASSLGAGGGHLYGYTF. CDR3 sequence (DNA): TGTGCCAGCAGCTTAGGGGCAGGCGGCGGTCATCTTTATGGCTACACCTTC.

Concerning this clonotype itself: This sequence may be a read error, since a much larger clone differs from it by one base. The rearrangement links TRBV7-2 to TRBJ2-7; D may be TRBD2 (6 bases). Germline CDR1 reads SGHTA; CDR2 reads FQGNSA. Trimming stripped 4 bases from V and 6 bases from J, with 16 bases between. The CDR3 consists of 14 residues. CDR3 nucleotides: TGTGCCAGCAGCTCCCCGGGGGTAACTCGCGAGCAGTACTTC. Protein product: CASSSPGVTREQYF.

In this sample, this clonotype turned up a few times. V usage is TRBV10-3 and J usage is TRBJ2-7, with 7 bases identical to TRBD1. Unmatched junction bases numbered 9, after V lost 5 bases and J lost 5 bases. The CDR3 totals 14 residues. Germline CDR1 and CDR2: ENHRY and SYGVKD. CDR3 sequence: CAISLGTENNEQYF. The CDR3 nucleotides read TGTGCCATCAGTCTAGGGACAGAGAACAACGAGCAGTACTTC.

This chain joins TRBV10-3 and TRBJ2-1, with 8 bases fitting TRBD1. The CDR3 totals 10 residues. V lost 6 bases to trimming and J lost 15 bases; unmatched junction nucleotides: 4. CDR1 is ENHRY and CDR2 is SYGVKD in the germline V gene. This chain's CDR3 is CAIRGQEWFF. The CDR3 bases are TGTGCCATCAGGGGACAGGAGTGGTTCTTC.

The chain carries TRBV5-6 and TRBJ2-5; D uncertain. V lost 0 bases, J lost 2 bases, and 8 bases lay in between. The CDR3 consists of 14 residues. CDR1 is SGHDT, CDR2 YYEEEE, per germline. In DNA form, the CDR3 reads TGTGCCAGCAGCTTGGGGGTGACGCAAGAGACCCAGTACTTC. It translates to CASSLGVTQETQYF. The variable domain in full, with the rest retrieved from reference TRBV5-6 and TRBJ2-5, is DAGVTQSPTHLIKTRGQQVTLRCSPKSGHDTVSWYQQALGQGPQFIFQYYEEEERQRGNFPDRFSGHQFPNYSSELNVNALLLGDSALYLCASSLGVTQETQYFGPGTRLLVL.

This rearrangement joins TRBV20-1 to TRBJ2-5; D possibly corresponds to TRBD2 (7 bases). TRBJ2-7 explains the end of the DNA better; the J call may be wrong. CDR1 is DFQATT, CDR2 SNEGSKA, per germline (reference sequence). There are 14 residues in the CDR3. The CDR3 spells CSALGGQLVYEQYF. DNA for the CDR3: TGCAGTGCCCTGGGGGGGCAGCTTGTCTACGAGCAGTACTTC.

This chain joins TRBV7-9 and TRBJ2-5; TRBD2 aligns across 10 bases. Gene TRBJ2-7 matches the end of the DNA better, so the J call may be wrong. Germline V gives CDR1 SEHNR, CDR2 FQNEAQ (reference sequence). The CDR3 sequence is 18 residues long. The CDR3 DNA is TGTGCCAGCAGCTTGAGCGGGGGGGACTTGGGTTTTGTCTACGAGCAGTACTTC. This translates into CASSLSGGDLGFVYEQYF.

This rearrangement joins TRBV27 to TRBJ2-1; maybe TRBD2 (7 bases). The CDR3 loop spans 14 amino acids. The germline CDR1 and CDR2 sequences are MNHEY and SMNVEV (reference sequence). V shed 10 bases and J shed 1 base, with 14 bases lying between them. For the CDR3, the DNA is TGTGCCACCGTAAGGGGGGGGTCCTACAATGAGCAGTTCTTC. Translated, it gives CATVRGGSYNEQFF.

The count of this clonotype is one. A junction boundary mismatches the germline segment, possibly from a read error. The chain uses TRBV19 and TRBJ2-4; TRBD1 matches at 9 bases. The end of the DNA aligns better with TRBJ2-7, so the J call may be wrong. The CDR3 has 13 residues. CDR1 LNHDA and CDR2 SQIVND come from the germline V gene (reference sequence). Here the CDR3 reads CARSTDRGDEQYF. CDR3 DNA: TGTGCCAGGAGTACGGACAGGGGAGACGAGCAGTACTTC.

This chain uses TRBV27 with TRBJ2-7; tentatively, D is TRBD1 (6 bases). This CDR3 contains 13 residues. Germline CDR1 and CDR2: MNHEY and SMNVEV (reference sequence). V lost 3 bases, J lost 7 bases, and 13 bases lay in between. CDR3 nucleotides: TGTGCCAGCAGTTTCACAGGGTCAGGGGAGCAGTACTTC. Translated, it gives CASSFTGSGEQYF.

The rearrangement uses TRBV13 and TRBJ2-4; tentative D call: TRBD2 (7 bases). Germline V gives CDR1 PRHDT, CDR2 FYEKMQ (reference sequence). The CDR3 covers 17 residues. Trimming removed 4 bases at V and 2 bases at J, with 18 bases between. The CDR3, as DNA: TGTGCCAGCAGCTCCGGGGGAGGGGGTAGCTCCAAAAACATTCAGTACTTC. Encoded protein: CASSSGGGGSSKNIQYF.

This clonotype was counted between two and nine times. The chain uses TRBV29-1 and TRBJ2-7; maybe TRBD2 (5 bases). V lost 4 bases and J lost 0, with 7 bases in between. This CDR3 comprises 12 residues. Per the germline V gene, CDR1 is SQVTM and CDR2 is ANQGSEA. Here the CDR3 DNA reads TGCAGCGTTGCAGCGGACTCCTACGAGCAGTACTTC. Translation: CSVAADSYEQYF.

The rearrangement uses TRBV20-1 and TRBJ2-3; 9 bases agree with TRBD2. V trimming: 3 bases; J trimming: 8 bases; junction bases outside the gene matches: 12. This CDR3 is 15 amino acids long. CDR1 is DFQATT and CDR2 is SNEGSKA in the germline V gene (reference sequence). The CDR3 DNA follows: TGCAGTGCTAGCACCGGGACTAGCAATCATGGTACGCAGTATTTT. As protein: CSASTGTSNHGTQYF.